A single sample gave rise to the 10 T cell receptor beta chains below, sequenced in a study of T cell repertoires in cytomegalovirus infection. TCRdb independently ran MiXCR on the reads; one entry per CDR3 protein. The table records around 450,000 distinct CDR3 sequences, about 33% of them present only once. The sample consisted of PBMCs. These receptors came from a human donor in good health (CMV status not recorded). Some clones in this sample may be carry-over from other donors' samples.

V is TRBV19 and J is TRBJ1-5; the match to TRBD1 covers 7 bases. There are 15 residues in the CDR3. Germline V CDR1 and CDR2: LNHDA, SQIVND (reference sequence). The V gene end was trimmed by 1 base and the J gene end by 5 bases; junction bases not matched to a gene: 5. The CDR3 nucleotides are TGTGCCAGTAGTATAGGAGGGACAGAATATCAGCCCCAGCATTTT. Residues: CASSIGGTEYQPQHF.

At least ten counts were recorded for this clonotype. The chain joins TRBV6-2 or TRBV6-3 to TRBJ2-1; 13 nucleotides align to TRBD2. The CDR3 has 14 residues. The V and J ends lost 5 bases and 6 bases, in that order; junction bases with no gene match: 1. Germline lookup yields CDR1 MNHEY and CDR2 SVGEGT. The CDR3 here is CASSRLAGGNEQFF. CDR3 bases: TGTGCCAGCAGTCGACTAGCGGGGGGCAATGAGCAGTTCTTC.

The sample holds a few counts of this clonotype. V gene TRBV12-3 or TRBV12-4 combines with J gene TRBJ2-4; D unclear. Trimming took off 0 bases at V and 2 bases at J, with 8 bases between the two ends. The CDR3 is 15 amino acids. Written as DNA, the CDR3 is TGTGCCAGCAGTTTAGCGAAGGGTACCAAAAACATTCAGTACTTC. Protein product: CASSLAKGTKNIQYF.

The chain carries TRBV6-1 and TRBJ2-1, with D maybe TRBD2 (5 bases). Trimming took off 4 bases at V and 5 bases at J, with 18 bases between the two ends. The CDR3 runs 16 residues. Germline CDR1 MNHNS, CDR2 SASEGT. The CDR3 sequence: CASSALRTPRHNEQFF. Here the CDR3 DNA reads TGTGCCAGCAGTGCCCTCAGGACTCCCAGACACAATGAGCAGTTCTTC.

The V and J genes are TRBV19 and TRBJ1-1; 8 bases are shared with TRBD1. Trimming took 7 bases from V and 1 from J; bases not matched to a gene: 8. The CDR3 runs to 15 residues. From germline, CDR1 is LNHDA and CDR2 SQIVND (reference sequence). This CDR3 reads CASIDRGGGNTEAFF. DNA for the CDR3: TGTGCCAGTATAGACAGGGGAGGTGGGAACACTGAAGCTTTCTTT.

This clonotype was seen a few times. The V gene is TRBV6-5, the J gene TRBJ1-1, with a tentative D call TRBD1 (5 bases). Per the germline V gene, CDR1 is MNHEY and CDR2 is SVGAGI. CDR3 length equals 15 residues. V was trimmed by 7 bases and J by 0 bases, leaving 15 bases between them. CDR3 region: CASTRTRAMNTEAFF. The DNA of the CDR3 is TGTGCCAGCACTCGTACCAGGGCCATGAACACTGAAGCTTTCTTT.

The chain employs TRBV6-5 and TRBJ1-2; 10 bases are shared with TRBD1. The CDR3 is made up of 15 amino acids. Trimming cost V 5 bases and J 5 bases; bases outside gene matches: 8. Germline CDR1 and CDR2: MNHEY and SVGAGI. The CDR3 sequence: CASSGPGQGIYGYTF. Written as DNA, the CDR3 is TGTGCCAGCAGTGGACCGGGACAGGGGATATATGGCTACACCTTC.

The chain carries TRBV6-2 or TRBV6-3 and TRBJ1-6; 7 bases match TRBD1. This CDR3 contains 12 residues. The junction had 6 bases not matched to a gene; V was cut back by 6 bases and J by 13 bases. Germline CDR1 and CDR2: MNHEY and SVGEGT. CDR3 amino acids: CASSHPGGPLHF. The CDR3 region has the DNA TGTGCCAGCAGCCACCCAGGGGGGCCCCTCCACTTT.

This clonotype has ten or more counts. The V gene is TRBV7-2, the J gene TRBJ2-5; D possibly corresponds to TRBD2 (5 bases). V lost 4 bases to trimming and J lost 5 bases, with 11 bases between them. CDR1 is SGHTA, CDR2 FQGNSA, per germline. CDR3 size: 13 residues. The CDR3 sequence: CASSSTGYETQYF. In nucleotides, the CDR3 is TGTGCCAGCAGCTCCACGGGGTACGAGACCCAGTACTTC.

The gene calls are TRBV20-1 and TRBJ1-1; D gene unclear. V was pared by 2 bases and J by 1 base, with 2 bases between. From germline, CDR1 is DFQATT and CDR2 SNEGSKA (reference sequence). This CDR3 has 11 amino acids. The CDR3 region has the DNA TGCAGTGCTAGACCGAACACTGAAGCTTTCTTT. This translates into CSARPNTEAFF.